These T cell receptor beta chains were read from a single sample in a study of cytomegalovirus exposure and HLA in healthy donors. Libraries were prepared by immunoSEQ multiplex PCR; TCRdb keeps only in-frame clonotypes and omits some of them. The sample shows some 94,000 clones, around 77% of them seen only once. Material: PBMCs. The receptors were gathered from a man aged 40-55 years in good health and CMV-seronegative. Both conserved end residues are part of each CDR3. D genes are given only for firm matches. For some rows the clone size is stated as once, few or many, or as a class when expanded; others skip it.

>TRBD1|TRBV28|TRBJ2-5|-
TGTGCCAGCAGACCGACAGGGGATGAGACCCAGTACTTC
CASRPTGDETQYF
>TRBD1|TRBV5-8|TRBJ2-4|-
TGTGCCAGCAGCCCTCAACAGGGGGCCAAAAACATTCAGTACTTC
CASSPQQGAKNIQYF
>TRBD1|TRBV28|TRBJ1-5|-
TGTGCCAGCAGTTTAGAAGGGGGCGCGGACAATCAGCCCCAGCATTTT
CASSLEGGADNQPQHF
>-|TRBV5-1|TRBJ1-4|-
TGCGCCAGCAGCTTGGGGCAGGGAGGTGAAAAACTGTTTTTT
CASSLGQGGEKLFF
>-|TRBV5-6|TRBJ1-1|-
TGTGCCAGCAGCGGACTGGGACAACAGAACACTGAAGCTTTCTTT
CASSGLGQQNTEAFF
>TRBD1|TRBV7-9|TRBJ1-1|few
TGTGCCAGCAGCACCCAAATCGGGACAGGGGGCTTCTCGCCCACTGAAGCTTTCTTT
CASSTQIGTGGFSPTEAFF
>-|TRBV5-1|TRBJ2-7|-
TGCGCCAGCAAAGAAACCGGGTCCACGGCCTACGAGCAGTACTTC
CASKETGSTAYEQYF
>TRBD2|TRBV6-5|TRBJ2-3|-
TGTGCCAGCAGTTACCCCAGCGGGAGTGGCACAGATACGCAGTATTTT
CASSYPSGSGTDTQYF
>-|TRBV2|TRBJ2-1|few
TGTGCCAGCAGTGAAGCGGAGGGCAATGAGCAGTTCTTC
CASSEAEGNEQFF
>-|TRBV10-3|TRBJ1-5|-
TGTGCCATCACCGAGAATCCCGGCAATCAGCCCCAGCATTTT
CAITENPGNQPQHF
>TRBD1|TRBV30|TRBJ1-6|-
TGTGCCTGGCGGGGACAGGGTAATTCACCCCTCCACTTT
CAWRGQGNSPLHF
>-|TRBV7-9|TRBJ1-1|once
TGTGCCAGCAGCTTACAGGGGAATACTGAAGCTTTCTTT
CASSLQGNTEAFF
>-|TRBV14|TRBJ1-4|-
TGTGCCAGCAGCCGGAGCCTTCATGAAAAACTGTTTTTT
CASSRSLHEKLFF
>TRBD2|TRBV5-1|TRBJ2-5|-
TGCGCCAGCAGCTTGGGTTCCTCGGGGGGCCAGTACTTC
CASSLGSSGGQYF
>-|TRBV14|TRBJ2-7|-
TGTGCCAGCAGCCTTGGGCCCGGTACCGAGCAGTACTTC
CASSLGPGTEQYF
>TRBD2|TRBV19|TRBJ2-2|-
TGTGCCAGTAGTATATCTAGCGGGGGGGCCGGGAACACCGGGGAGCTGTTTTTT
CASSISSGGAGNTGELFF
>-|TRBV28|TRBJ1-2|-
TGTGCCAGCAGTTTATCATCGAGTGAAGTGTATGGCTACACCTTC
CASSLSSSEVYGYTF
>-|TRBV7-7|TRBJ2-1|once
TGTGCCAGCAGCTTACGTCAGGGTCCGAGCTCCTACAATGAGCAGTTCTTC
CASSLRQGPSSYNEQFF
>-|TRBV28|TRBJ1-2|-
TGTGCCAGCAGTTTAGCCGGGGGGGATGGCTACACCTTC
CASSLAGGDGYTF
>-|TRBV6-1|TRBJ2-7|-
TGTGCCAGCAGTGATAACTACGAGCAGTACTTC
CASSDNYEQYF
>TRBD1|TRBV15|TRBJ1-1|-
TGTGCCACCAGCAGTAGACAGGGTATGGGGACTGAAGCTTTCTTT
CATSSRQGMGTEAFF
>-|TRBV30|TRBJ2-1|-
TGTGCCTGGAGGGGGGGATTGGGATCCTACAATGAGCAGTTCTTC
CAWRGGLGSYNEQFF
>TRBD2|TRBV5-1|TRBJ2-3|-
TGCGCCAGCAGCTTCCGAGCGGGGGACACAGATACGCAGTATTTT
CASSFRAGDTDTQYF
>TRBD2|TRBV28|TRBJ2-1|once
TGTGCCAGCAGTTTCGGGACTAGCGGGAGGAATGAGCAGTTCTTC
CASSFGTSGRNEQFF
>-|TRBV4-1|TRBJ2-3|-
TGCGCCAGCAGCCAAGATAAGGGAGTTACGCAGTATTTT
CASSQDKGVTQYF
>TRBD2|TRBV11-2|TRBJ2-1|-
TGTGCCAGCAGCCCAGAACTAGCGGGTTCCTACAATGAGCAGTTCTTC
CASSPELAGSYNEQFF
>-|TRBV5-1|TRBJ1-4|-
TGCGCCAGCAGCTTGGACAGGGCGGATGAAAAACTGTTTTTT
CASSLDRADEKLFF
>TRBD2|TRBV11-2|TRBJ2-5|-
TGTGCCAGCAGCGCACGGGGGGGGAGCGCCAGGCCTAAGGAGACCCAGTACTTC
CASSARGGSARPKETQYF
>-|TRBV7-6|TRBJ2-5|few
TGTGCCAGCAGCTTAGCGGCGGGCGGGGAGACCCAGTACTTC
CASSLAAGGETQYF
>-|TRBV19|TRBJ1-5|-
TGTGCCGGGGGCTACAATCAGCCCCAGCATTTT
CAGGYNQPQHF
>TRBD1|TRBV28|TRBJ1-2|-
TGTGCCAGCAGACCCGGGACAGGGGCGAGCTATGGCTACACCTTC
CASRPGTGASYGYTF
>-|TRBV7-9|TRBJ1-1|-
TGTGCCAGCAGCCCTCTTGGACAGCCGAACACTGAAGCTTTCTTT
CASSPLGQPNTEAFF
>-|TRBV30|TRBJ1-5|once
TGTGCCTGGAGCTCACGGGGGGGAGGCAATCAGCCCCAGCATTTT
CAWSSRGGGNQPQHF
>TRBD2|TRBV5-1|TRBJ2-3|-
TGCGCCAGCCGACTAGCTGACCGCACAGATACGCAGTATTTT
CASRLADRTDTQYF
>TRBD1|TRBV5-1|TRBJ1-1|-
TGCGCCAGCAGCTTGGGAGGGGGCTATGCTGAAGCTTTCTTT
CASSLGGGYAEAFF
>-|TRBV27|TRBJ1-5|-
TGTGCCAGCCGAGGGCCCTATAGCAATCAGCCCCAGCATTTT
CASRGPYSNQPQHF
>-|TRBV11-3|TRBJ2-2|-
TGTGCCAGCAGCTTAGGGATAGCGGACACCGGGGAGCTGTTTTTT
CASSLGIADTGELFF
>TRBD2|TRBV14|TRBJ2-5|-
TGTGCCAGCAGTCAATCCCGGGGGGACCAAGAGACCCAGTACTTC
CASSQSRGDQETQYF
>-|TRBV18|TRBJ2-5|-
TGTGCCAGCTCACTCCAGACAAACCAAGAGACCCAGTACTTC
CASSLQTNQETQYF
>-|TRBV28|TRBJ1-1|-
TGTGCCAGCAGTTCCCGGTCCTACTCCGAAGCTTTCTTT
CASSSRSYSEAFF
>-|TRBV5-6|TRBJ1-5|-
TGTGCCAGCAGCTTGGGTAGGGGCAGCAATCAGCCCCAGCATTTT
CASSLGRGSNQPQHF
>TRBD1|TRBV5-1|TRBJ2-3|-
TGCGCCAGCGGTCCCCAGGGGGCTCACACAGATACGCAGTATTTT
CASGPQGAHTDTQYF
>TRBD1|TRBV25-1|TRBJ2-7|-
TGTGCCAGCAGTCCACCGGGACAGGCCTACGAGCAGTACTTC
CASSPPGQAYEQYF
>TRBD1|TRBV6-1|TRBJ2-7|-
TGTGCCAGCAGTGCCGACAGGGACGGCTACGAGCAGTACTTC
CASSADRDGYEQYF
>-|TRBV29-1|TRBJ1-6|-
TGCAGCGTTGAACAGGGGTCGTCCTCTAATTCACCCCTCCACTTT
CSVEQGSSSNSPLHF
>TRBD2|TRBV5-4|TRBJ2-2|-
TGTGCCAGCAGCTTGGCGGGACTAGCGGGAGAGATCGGGGAGCTGTTTTTT
CASSLAGLAGEIGELFF
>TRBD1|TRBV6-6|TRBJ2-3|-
TGTGCCAGCAGTTACCCGGGGACAGGGGGAGCAGATACGCAGTATTTT
CASSYPGTGGADTQYF
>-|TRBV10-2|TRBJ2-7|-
TGCGCCAGCAGGGTATCTACCGCCTACGAGCAGTACTTC
CASRVSTAYEQYF
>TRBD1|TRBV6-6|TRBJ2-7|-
TGTGCCAGCAGTTACCCGGGACAGGGGGCGTTGGAGCAGTACTTC
CASSYPGQGALEQYF
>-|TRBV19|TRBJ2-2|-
TGTGCCAGTAGTGTGGGGGACACCACCGGGGAGCTGTTTTTT
CASSVGDTTGELFF
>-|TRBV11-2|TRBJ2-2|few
TGTGCCAGCAGCTTAGCAGCGACCGGGGAGCTGTTTTTT
CASSLAATGELFF
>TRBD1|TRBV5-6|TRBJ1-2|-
TGTGCCAGCAGCTTGTACGACAGGGACGGCTACACCTTC
CASSLYDRDGYTF
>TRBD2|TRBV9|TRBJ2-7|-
TGTGCCAGCAGCTCGGGACTAGCGGGAGGGGACGAGCAGTACTTC
CASSSGLAGGDEQYF
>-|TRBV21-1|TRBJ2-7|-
TGTGCCAGTCAACAGGGGCTCTACGAGCAGTACTTC
CASQQGLYEQYF
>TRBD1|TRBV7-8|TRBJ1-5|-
TGTGCCAGCAGCACCCAGGGGGCGTGGAATCAGCCCCAGCATTTT
CASSTQGAWNQPQHF
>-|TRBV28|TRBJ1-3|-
TGTGCCAGCAGTGGCCAAGAGGGCTATGGAAACACCATATATTTT
CASSGQEGYGNTIYF
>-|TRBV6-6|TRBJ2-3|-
TGTGCCAGCAGTTACCCAGCGAGCACGGATACGCAGTATTTT
CASSYPASTDTQYF
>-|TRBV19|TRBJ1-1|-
TGTGCCAGTAACCCCGGGGGGGGAAAGAACACTGAAGCTTTCTTT
CASNPGGGKNTEAFF
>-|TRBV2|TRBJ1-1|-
TGTGCCAGCAGGGCCGGGTCCAGAGGAGCTTTCTTT
CASRAGSRGAFF